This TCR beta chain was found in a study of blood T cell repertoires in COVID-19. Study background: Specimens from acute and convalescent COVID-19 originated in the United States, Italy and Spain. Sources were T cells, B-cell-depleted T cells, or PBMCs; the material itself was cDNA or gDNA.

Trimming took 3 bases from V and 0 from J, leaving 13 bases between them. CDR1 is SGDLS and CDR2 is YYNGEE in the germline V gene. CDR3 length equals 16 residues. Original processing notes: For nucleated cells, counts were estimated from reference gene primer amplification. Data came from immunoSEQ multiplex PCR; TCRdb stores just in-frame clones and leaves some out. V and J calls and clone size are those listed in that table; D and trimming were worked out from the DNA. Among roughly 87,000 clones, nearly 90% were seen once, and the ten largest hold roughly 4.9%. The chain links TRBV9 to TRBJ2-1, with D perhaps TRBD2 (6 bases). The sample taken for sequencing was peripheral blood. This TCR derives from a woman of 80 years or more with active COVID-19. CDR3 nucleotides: TGTGCCAGCAGCGACGTGGCCGGGGGCTCCTACAATGAGCAGTTCTTC. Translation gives CASSDVAGGSYNEQFF.